This is a list of T cell receptor beta chains from one sample in a study of shared clonotypes between healthy human individuals. Using immunoSEQ multiplex PCR, the repertoire was profiled, and TCRdb retains in-frame clones only, with some absent. The profile shows more than 550,000 clones, approximately 72% of them singletons. Sample: memory CD4+ T cells sorted from blood. The receptors were gathered from a woman aged 25-40 years in good health. The CDR3 runs from the conserved cysteine through the conserved F or W. Fields, in order: clone size, V gene, J gene, D gene, CDR3 protein, CDR3 DNA. The D gene is left open where the match is weak. Some rows have no size entry. The others give once, few or many, or a class for an expanded clone.

many	TRBV28	TRBJ2-1	.	CASSFIQRQFF	TGTGCCAGCAGTTTCATCCAGCGGCAGTTCTTC
.	TRBV10-2	TRBJ2-7	TRBD2	CASMELAEKRSYEQYF	TGCGCCAGCATGGAACTAGCGGAAAAAAGATCCTACGAGCAGTACTTC
.	TRBV5-1	TRBJ2-7	.	CASSLEAYSSYEQYF	TGCGCCAGCAGCTTGGAAGCCTATAGCTCCTACGAGCAGTACTTC
many	TRBV5-4	TRBJ2-2	TRBD2	CASSLWTSAYTGELFF	TGTGCCAGCAGCCTGTGGACTAGCGCCTACACCGGGGAGCTGTTTTTT
.	TRBV7-9	TRBJ2-5	.	CASSKLDQETQYF	TGTGCCAGCAGCAAATTGGACCAAGAGACCCAGTACTTC
.	TRBV6-6	TRBJ1-2	TRBD1	CASRSGTGAANYGYTF	TGTGCCAGCAGGTCCGGGACAGGGGCTGCTAACTATGGCTACACCTTC
.	TRBV18	TRBJ2-1	.	CASSPPHLGNEQFF	TGTGCCAGCTCACCACCCCACCTAGGTAATGAGCAGTTCTTC
.	TRBV7-6	TRBJ2-2	TRBD1	CASSLGDRDTGELFF	TGTGCCAGCAGCTTAGGGGACAGGGACACCGGGGAGCTGTTTTTT
.	TRBV7-2	TRBJ1-1	.	CASSFHGNTEAFF	TGTGCCAGCAGCTTCCACGGAAACACTGAAGCTTTCTTT
.	TRBV18	TRBJ2-7	.	CASSLGAGITYEQYF	TGTGCCAGCTCGCTAGGGGCCGGCATTACCTACGAGCAGTACTTC